A selection of T cell receptor beta chains follows, all from one sample in a study of T cell responses to AZD1222 COVID-19 vaccine. Data came from immunoSEQ multiplex PCR; TCRdb stores just in-frame clones and leaves some out. The profile covers over 100,000 clones, with about 89% appearing a single time and roughly 3.3% taken by the ten largest. Sequencing used peripheral blood, obtained 28 days after the second dose of the MenACWY control vaccine. The receptors were sampled from an adult who received the MenACWY meningococcal vaccine as a control. Both conserved end residues are part of each CDR3. Fields, in order: J gene, D gene, V gene, clone size, CDR3 protein, CDR3 DNA. A D gene is named only where the DNA matches it firmly. Expanded clones are given a class, and other clones once, few, many or no size at all.

TRBJ2-1 - TRBV28 - CASRPGHRVYNEQFF TGTGCCAGCAGGCCGGGACATCGGGTTTACAATGAGCAGTTCTTC
TRBJ1-1 - TRBV2 few CASTGGPNTEAFF TGTGCCAGCACGGGGGGGCCGAACACTGAAGCTTTCTTT
TRBJ2-7 TRBD1 TRBV7-9 once CASSHSQGTYEQYF TGTGCCAGCAGCCACTCACAGGGGACCTACGAGCAGTACTTC
TRBJ1-2 - TRBV5-4 - CASSFPGGEPYGYTF TGTGCCAGCAGCTTTCCCGGAGGGGAACCCTATGGCTACACCTTC
TRBJ1-2 - TRBV5-6 few CASSFNRVYGYTF TGTGCCAGCAGCTTTAACAGAGTCTATGGCTACACCTTC
TRBJ2-3 - TRBV18 once CASSPEGSITDTQYF TGTGCCAGCTCACCTGAGGGAAGTATCACAGATACGCAGTATTTT
TRBJ2-7 TRBD1 TRBV5-4 - CASRRDRGNYEQYF TGTGCCAGCAGGAGGGACAGGGGAAACTACGAGCAGTACTTC
TRBJ1-3 TRBD1 TRBV6-6 - CASSYATGQENTIYF TGTGCCAGCAGTTACGCCACGGGACAGGAAAACACCATATATTTT
TRBJ1-3 - TRBV13 - CASSLGETGNTIYF TGTGCCAGCAGCTTAGGAGAAACGGGAAACACCATATATTTT
TRBJ1-1 - TRBV7-8 - CASSGLGLGTEAFF TGTGCCAGCAGCGGGCTAGGCTTGGGCACTGAAGCTTTCTTT
TRBJ2-2 - TRBV18 - CASSPNSGSDTGELFF TGTGCCAGCTCACCAAATTCAGGGTCCGACACCGGGGAGCTGTTTTTT
TRBJ1-3 TRBD1 TRBV4-1 - CASSQDLGDSSGNTIYF TGCGCCAGCAGCCAAGATTTGGGGGACAGCTCTGGAAACACCATATATTTT
TRBJ1-2 TRBD1 TRBV30 - CAWTEGANYGYTF TGTGCCTGGACCGAGGGGGCGAACTATGGCTACACCTTC
TRBJ1-2 TRBD1 TRBV7-2 - CASSLAGQGADGYTF TGTGCCAGCAGCCTAGCGGGACAGGGGGCGGATGGCTACACCTTC
TRBJ1-1 - TRBV15 - CATSMWRGNTEAFF TGTGCCACCAGCATGTGGAGGGGGAACACTGAAGCTTTCTTT
TRBJ1-4 - TRBV28 - CASSLRGASTNEKLFF TGTGCCAGCAGTTTACGCGGGGCTTCAACTAATGAAAAACTGTTTTTT
TRBJ2-7 TRBD1 TRBV10-3 - CAISWDSGYEQYF TGTGCCATCAGTTGGGACAGCGGCTACGAGCAGTACTTC
TRBJ2-3 TRBD2 TRBV9 few CASSLSSGAGGTDTQYF TGTGCCAGCAGCCTATCCTCCGGGGCGGGGGGCACAGATACGCAGTATTTT
TRBJ1-2 TRBD1 TRBV11-2 - CASSLGRPGQGYGYTF TGTGCCAGCAGCTTAGGGAGGCCGGGACAGGGCTATGGCTACACCTTC
TRBJ2-1 - TRBV5-5 few CASSREAGTRNEQFF TGTGCCAGCAGCAGAGAAGCCGGGACAAGAAATGAGCAGTTCTTC
TRBJ2-7 TRBD1 TRBV3-1/TRBV3-2 once CASSQVFRGFYEQYF TGTGCCAGCAGCCAAGTTTTCAGGGGGTTTTACGAGCAGTACTTC
TRBJ1-2 - TRBV3-1/TRBV3-2 - CASSQGPTGPYGYTF TGTGCCAGCAGCCAAGGTCCGACGGGCCCCTATGGCTACACCTTC
TRBJ2-2 TRBD2 TRBV30 - CAWSVGLAGPTGELFF TGTGCCTGGAGTGTAGGGCTAGCGGGGCCCACCGGGGAGCTGTTTTTT
TRBJ2-5 - TRBV3-1/TRBV3-2 - CASSQVQETQYF TGTGCCAGCAGCCAAGTCCAAGAGACCCAGTACTTC
TRBJ1-2 - TRBV6-5 once CASSDSNYGYTF TGTGCCAGCTCAGACAGCAACTATGGCTACACCTTC
TRBJ1-5 TRBD1 TRBV28 - CASSLGGTGGWPQHF TGTGCCAGCAGTTTAGGCGGGACAGGGGGTTGGCCCCAGCATTTT